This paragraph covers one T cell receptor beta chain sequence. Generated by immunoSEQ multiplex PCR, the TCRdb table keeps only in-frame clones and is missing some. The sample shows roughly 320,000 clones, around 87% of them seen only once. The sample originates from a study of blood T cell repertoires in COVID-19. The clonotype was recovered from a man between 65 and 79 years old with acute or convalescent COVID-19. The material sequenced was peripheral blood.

The CDR3 loop reads CASSPVDGVETQYF. The CDR3 DNA sequence: TGTGCCAGCAGCCCCGTTGACGGAGTAGAGACCCAGTACTTC. The V and J genes are TRBV7-2 and TRBJ2-5; no clear D. V gave up 5 bases and J gave up 4 bases, with 14 bases separating them. The germline V gene encodes CDR1 SGHTA and CDR2 FQGNSA. The CDR3 sequence is 14 residues long. The full variable domain, completed using reference TRBV7-2 and TRBJ2-5, is GAGVSQSPSNKVTEKGKDVELRCDPISGHTALYWYRQSLGQGLEFLIYFQGNSAPDKSGLPSDRFSAERTGGSVSTLTIQRTQQEDSAVYLCASSPVDGVETQYFGPGTRLLVL.